This T cell receptor beta chain is drawn from a study of blood T cells in healthy people across ages. Findings and limits, study-wide: Observed TCR beta diversity per million T cells went down as age went up. This fall followed a roughly linear course with age. Lack of knowledge of donor CMV status possibly confounded expanded clonotype changes.

PCR was performed a second time for about 7 to 11 cycles using a sample-barcoded 5' primer and a J-beta primer mix. Each cDNA was tagged by a template-switch adaptor containing 12 random nucleotides. TCRdb passed the 5' RACE reads through MiXCR, listing each CDR3 protein once. Among about 280,000 distinct CDR3 sequences, less than 30% were seen once, and the ten largest hold 25% to 35%. This clonotype has only a few counts. The antigen is unknown. The sequenced material came from blood. This receptor was obtained from a woman in her 70s in good health.

The DNA for the CDR3 is TGTGCCAGCAGCCTTCTCGGACTAGCGGGAGGGCCGGGGACCCAGTACTTC. It translates to CASSLLGLAGGPGTQYF. The J gene is TRBJ2-7, the V gene TRBV28; 15 nucleotides match TRBD2. The J call is doubtful: the DNA matches TRBJ2-5 better. The CDR3 totals 17 residues. Per germline, CDR1 MDHEN and CDR2 SYDVKM.